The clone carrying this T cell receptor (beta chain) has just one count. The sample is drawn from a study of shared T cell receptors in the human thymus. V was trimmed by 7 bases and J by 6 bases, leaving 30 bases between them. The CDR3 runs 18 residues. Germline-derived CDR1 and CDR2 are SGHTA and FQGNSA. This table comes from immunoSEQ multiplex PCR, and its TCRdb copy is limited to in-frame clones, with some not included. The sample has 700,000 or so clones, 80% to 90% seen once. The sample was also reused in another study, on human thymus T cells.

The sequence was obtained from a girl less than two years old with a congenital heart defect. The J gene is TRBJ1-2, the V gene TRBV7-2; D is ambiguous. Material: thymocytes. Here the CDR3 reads CASTPSALTWGRTHGYTF. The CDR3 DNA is TGTGCCAGCACCCCTAGCGCTCTGACGTGGGGAAGGACTCATGGCTACACCTTC.